The 16 T cell receptor beta chains in this list originate from one sample, sequenced in a study of post-analysis software for immune sequencing data. Presence of unique molecular identifiers characterized the TCR beta cDNA libraries. TCRdb re-called the PCR reads with MiXCR, one entry per CDR3 protein. Altogether 650,000 to 900,000 distinct CDR3 sequences are present, 46% being singletons, with the ten largest covering roughly 4.4%. Study results and limitations: With TRBV5-6, TRBV5-1 and TRBV20-1 included, a handful of TRBV segments were more frequent in patients than in controls.

These receptors' targets are unknown. What was sequenced was blood. Receptors originate from a girl aged 10-17 years with multiple sclerosis.

V usage is TRBV7-9 and J usage is TRBJ2-7; 9 bases match TRBD1. The CDR3 spans 15 residues. V gave up 4 bases and J gave up 1 base; unmatched junction bases: 5. Germline V gene lookup returns CDR1 SEHNR and CDR2 FQNEAQ (reference sequence). The CDR3 spells CASSSSGTGSYEQYF. The CDR3 bases are TGTGCCAGCAGCTCCTCCGGGACAGGGTCCTACGAGCAGTACTTC.

This clonotype was observed a handful of times. The chain carries TRBV24-1 and TRBJ2-5, with D tentatively TRBD2 (6 bases). This CDR3 contains 15 residues. In germline, CDR1 is KGHDR, CDR2 SFDVKD. Trimming pared 3 bases from V and 4 bases from J, leaving 14 bases between. CDR3 sequence: CATSDLRDWAETQYF. CDR3 in DNA: TGTGCCACCAGTGATCTTCGGGACTGGGCAGAGACCCAGTACTTC.

This clonotype was observed a handful of times. The chain employs TRBV7-3 and TRBJ1-1; TRBD1 might be the D (5 bases). V was pared by 4 bases and J by 1 base, with 16 bases between. Germline CDR1 SGHTA, CDR2 FQGTGA. The CDR3 totals 16 residues. DNA for the CDR3: TGTGCCAGCAGCTCCACCAGACAGATATCGAACACTGAAGCTTTCTTT. Translation gives CASSSTRQISNTEAFF.

The chain is built from TRBV7-2 and TRBJ1-5, with TRBD1 matching over 7 bases. From germline, CDR1 is SGHTA and CDR2 FQGNSA. CDR3 length equals 14 residues. The V and J ends lost 5 bases and 6 bases, in that order; junction bases with no gene match: 7. CDR3 DNA sequence: TGTGCCAGCAGCGCCCGACAGGGTAGTCAGCCCCAGCATTTT. Translating it yields CASSARQGSQPQHF.

This clonotype has a handful of counts. The V and J genes are TRBV24-1 and TRBJ2-5; TRBD2 matches 14 bases. Germline V CDR1 and CDR2: KGHDR, SFDVKD. V dropped 0 bases and J dropped 2; count of bases not matched to a gene: 4. The CDR3 extends over 18 amino acids. The CDR3 DNA reads as TGTGCCACCAGTGATTTGGGACTAGCGGGAGGAACGCAAGAGACCCAGTACTTC. Its protein product is CATSDLGLAGGTQETQYF.

V usage is TRBV28 and J usage is TRBJ1-2, with D possibly being TRBD1 (6 bases). Per germline, CDR1 MDHEN and CDR2 SYDVKM. Between the trimmed V and J ends, which lost 5 bases and 4 bases, there was a span of 17 bases. This CDR3 comprises 15 residues. The DNA of the CDR3 is TGTGCCAGCAGTCCCCCGGGACAAGGTATCTATGGCTACACCTTC. Translation gives CASSPPGQGIYGYTF.

V is TRBV10-3 and J is TRBJ2-3; D uncertain. Deletions cut 2 bases from V and 2 bases from J, with 5 bases between. The CDR3 is 13 amino acids. Germline CDR1 and CDR2: ENHRY and SYGVKD. CDR3 amino acids: CAISERVTDTQYF. The DNA for the CDR3 is TGTGCCATCAGTGAGAGGGTCACAGATACGCAGTATTTT.

Only a few counts were recorded for this clonotype. The chain has TRBV30 and TRBJ2-5; D gene uncertain. Germline CDR1 is GTSNPN and CDR2 is SVGIG (reference sequence). The length of the CDR3 is 12 residues. With 0 bases removed from V and 2 bases from J, the gap between germline ends came to 4 bases. The CDR3 bases are TGTGCCTGGAGTGTACTTCAAGAGACCCAGTACTTC. Protein: CAWSVLQETQYF.

This chain joins TRBV7-2 and TRBJ2-7; 8 bases fit TRBD2. V shed 2 bases and J 6 bases; nucleotides not matched to a gene: 15. The length of the CDR3 is 17 residues. Germline V gives CDR1 SGHTA, CDR2 FQGNSA. The CDR3 protein is CASSLYDGRVSAGEQYF. The CDR3 DNA reads as TGTGCCAGCAGCTTATACGACGGGAGGGTGTCGGCTGGCGAGCAGTACTTC.

This clonotype was seen at least ten times. The V and J genes are TRBV7-2 and TRBJ2-7; TRBD1 aligns across 10 bases. Germline assignment: CDR1 SGHTA and CDR2 FQGNSA. V shed 3 bases and J 1 base; nucleotides not matched to a gene: 3. The CDR3 is made up of 15 amino acids. This CDR3 is CASSLGQGISYEQYF. The CDR3 DNA sequence: TGTGCCAGCAGCTTGGGACAGGGGATTTCCTACGAGCAGTACTTC.

V gene TRBV12-3 or TRBV12-4 combines with J gene TRBJ2-5; possibly TRBD2 for D (6 bases). This CDR3 comprises 15 residues. Trimming removed 4 bases at V and 4 bases at J, with 16 bases between. The chain's CDR3 is CASSSLPAGIETQYF. CDR3 coding DNA: TGTGCCAGCAGTTCCCTCCCGGCGGGGATAGAGACCCAGTACTTC.

The J gene is TRBJ1-2, the V gene TRBV2, with 9 bases lining up with TRBD1. The CDR3 covers 14 residues. Losses at the gene ends were 3 bases for V and 8 bases for J; bases not matched to a gene: 7. Germline lookup yields CDR1 SNHLY and CDR2 FYNNEI. CDR3 coding DNA: TGTGCCAGCAGTGAGAACAGGGGGCTAGGGGGCTACACCTTC. It specifies CASSENRGLGGYTF. The variable domain in full, with the rest retrieved from reference TRBV2 and TRBJ1-2, is EPEVTQTPSHQVTQMGQEVILRCVPISNHLYFYWYRQILGQKVEFLVSFYNNEISEKSEIFDDQFSVERPDGSNFTLKIRSTKLEDSAMYFCASSENRGLGGYTFGSGTRLTVV.

This clonotype was seen once. This sequence joins TRBV20-1 and TRBJ2-7; D is unresolved. V was cut by 6 bases and J by 6 bases, with 18 bases left in between. Germline CDR1 and CDR2: DFQATT and SNEGSKA (reference sequence). The CDR3 is 13 residues long. In nucleotides, the CDR3 is TGCAGTGCAACCGGCCGGCGACGCGGCGAGCAGTACTTC. It translates to CSATGRRRGEQYF.

The chain links TRBV11-3 to TRBJ2-5, with 7 bases identical to TRBD1. The V segment lost 5 bases and the J segment 1 base; nucleotides outside the gene matches: 10. The length of the CDR3 is 16 residues. Per germline, CDR1 SGHNT and CDR2 YENEEA. CDR3 protein: CASSPSTGPSQETQYF. CDR3 coding DNA: TGTGCCAGCAGCCCATCGACAGGGCCTTCCCAAGAGACCCAGTACTTC.

A note on this clonotype: At one end, the junction sequence differs from germline, possibly due to a read error. The genes are TRBV20-1 and TRBJ2-4; TRBD2 is a possible D gene (6 bases). The length of the CDR3 is 14 residues. CDR1 is DFQATT and CDR2 is SNEGSKA in the germline V gene (reference sequence). The CDR3 bases are TGCAGATGCGATGCCGGCGGGGCCAAAAAGATTCAGTACTTC. Translation: CRCDAGGAKKIQYF.

The chain recombines TRBV20-1 with TRBJ1-5, with D unresolved. The length of the CDR3 is 12 residues. Trimming stripped 6 bases from V and 4 bases from J, with 10 bases between. From germline, CDR1 is DFQATT and CDR2 SNEGSKA (reference sequence). Written as DNA, the CDR3 is TGCAGTGCCCGGAACGTAAATCAGCCCCAGCATTTT. Amino acids: CSARNVNQPQHF.